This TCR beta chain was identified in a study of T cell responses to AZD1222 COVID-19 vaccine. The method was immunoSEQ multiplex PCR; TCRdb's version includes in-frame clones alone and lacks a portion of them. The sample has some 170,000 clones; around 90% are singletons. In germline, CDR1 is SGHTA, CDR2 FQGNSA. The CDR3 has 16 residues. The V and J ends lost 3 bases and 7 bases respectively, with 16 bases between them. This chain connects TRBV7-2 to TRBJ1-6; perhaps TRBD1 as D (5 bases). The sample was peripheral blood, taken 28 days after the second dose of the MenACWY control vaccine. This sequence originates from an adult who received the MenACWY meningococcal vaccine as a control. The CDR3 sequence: CASSLASTARNSPLHF. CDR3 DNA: TGTGCCAGCAGCTTGGCATCGACAGCGAGGAATTCACCCCTCCACTTT.